This note documents a single T cell receptor (beta chain) sequence. From germline, CDR1 is MNHEY and CDR2 SMNVEV (reference sequence). With 6 bases removed from V and 1 base from J, the gap between germline ends came to 18 bases. The CDR3 is made up of 16 amino acids. Original processing methods: From reference gene primer amplification, estimates of nucleated cell counts were derived. TCRdb's copy holds only in-frame clones and misses some; the assay was immunoSEQ multiplex PCR. Clone size and V and J calls were adopted from that table, with D and trimming inferred from the DNA. Here the sample spans under 50,000 clones, 79% being singletons. These data come from a study of blood T cell repertoires in COVID-19. About the research overall: Sites in the United States, Italy and Spain provided acute and convalescent COVID-19 samples. T cells, B-cell-depleted T cells, or PBMCs supplied cDNA or gDNA.

The TCR was taken from a man aged 70 or older with acute or convalescent COVID-19. The V gene is TRBV27, the J gene TRBJ2-5; the D gene is possibly TRBD2 (5 bases). The sequenced sample was peripheral blood. The CDR3 region has the DNA TGTGCCAGCAGAGAGCGGCCCCCCCCATTCCAAGAGACCCAGTACTTC. Residues: CASRERPPPFQETQYF.